This TCR beta chain was profiled in a study of spatial heterogeneity in lung cancer. Study details: Strong correlation linked TCR transcript counts in tumor regions to a T cell module score derived from matched bulk RNA-seq. General study points: Mutation tallies in tumors tracked expanded intratumoral alpha and beta TCR counts.

Time point denoted: sample taken at primary tumor resection. CDR3 length equals 15 residues. The germline V gene encodes CDR1 SGHTS and CDR2 YDEGEE. V lost 0 bases, J lost 6 bases, and 8 bases stayed unmatched. TCRdb recomputed calls from the 5' RACE reads with MiXCR, one row per CDR3 protein. The data hold about 13,000 distinct CDR3 sequences, with 3% to 4.5% observed a single time. This clonotype was found many times. The antigen remains undetermined. Sample: lung tumor tissue, taken at surgery. The V and J genes are TRBV5-8 and TRBJ2-5, with TRBD1 identical over 7 bases. The TCR was taken from a male donor with early-stage non-small cell lung cancer. CDR3 nucleotide sequence: TGTGCCAGCAGCTTGGGAGACAGGGAATCACAGACCCAGTACTTC. This codes for CASSLGDRESQTQYF.